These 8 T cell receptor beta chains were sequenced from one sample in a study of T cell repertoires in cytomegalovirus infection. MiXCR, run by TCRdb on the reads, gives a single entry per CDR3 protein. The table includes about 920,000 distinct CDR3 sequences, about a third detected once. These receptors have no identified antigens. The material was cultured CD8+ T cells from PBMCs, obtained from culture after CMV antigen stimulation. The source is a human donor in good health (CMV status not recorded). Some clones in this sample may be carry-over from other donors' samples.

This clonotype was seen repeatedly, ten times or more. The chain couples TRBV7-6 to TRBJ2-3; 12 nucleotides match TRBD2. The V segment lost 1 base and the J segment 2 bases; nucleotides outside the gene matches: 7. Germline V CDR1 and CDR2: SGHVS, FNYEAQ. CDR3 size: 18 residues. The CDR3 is CASSLGVLAGGPTDTQYF. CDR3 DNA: TGTGCCAGCAGCTTAGGCGTACTAGCGGGGGGCCCCACAGATACGCAGTATTTT.

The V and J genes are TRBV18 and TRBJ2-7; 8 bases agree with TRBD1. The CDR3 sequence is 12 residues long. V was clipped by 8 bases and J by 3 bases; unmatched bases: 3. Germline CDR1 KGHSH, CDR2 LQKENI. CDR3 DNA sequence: TGTGCCAGCCTGGGGACAGGCTACGAGCAGTACTTC. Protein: CASLGTGYEQYF.

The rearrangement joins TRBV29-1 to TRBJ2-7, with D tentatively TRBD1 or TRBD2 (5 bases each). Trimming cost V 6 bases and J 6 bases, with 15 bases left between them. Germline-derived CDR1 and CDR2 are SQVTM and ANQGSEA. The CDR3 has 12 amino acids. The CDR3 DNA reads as TGCAGCGTCCTTATCGGGACGACCGAGCAGTACGTC. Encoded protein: CSVLIGTTEQYV.

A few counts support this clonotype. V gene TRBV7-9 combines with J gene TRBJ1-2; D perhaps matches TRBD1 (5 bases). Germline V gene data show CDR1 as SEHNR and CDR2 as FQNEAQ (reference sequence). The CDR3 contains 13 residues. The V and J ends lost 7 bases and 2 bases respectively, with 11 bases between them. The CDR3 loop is CASIGGRNYGYTF. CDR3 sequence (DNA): TGTGCCAGCATCGGGGGACGAAACTATGGCTACACCTTC.

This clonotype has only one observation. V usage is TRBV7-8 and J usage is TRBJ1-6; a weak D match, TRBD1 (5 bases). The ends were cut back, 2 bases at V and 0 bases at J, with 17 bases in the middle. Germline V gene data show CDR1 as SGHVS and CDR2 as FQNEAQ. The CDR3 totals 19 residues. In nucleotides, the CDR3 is TGTGCCAGCAGCTTATTGGGGGTCCTCATGAGCTCCTATAATTCACCCCTCCACTTT. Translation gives CASSLLGVLMSSYNSPLHF. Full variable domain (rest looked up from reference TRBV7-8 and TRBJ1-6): GAGVSQSPRYKVAKRGQDVALRCDPISGHVSLFWYQQALGQGPEFLTYFQNEAQLDKSGLPSDRFFAERPEGSVSTLKIQRTQQEDSAVYLCASSLLGVLMSSYNSPLHFGNGTRLTVT.

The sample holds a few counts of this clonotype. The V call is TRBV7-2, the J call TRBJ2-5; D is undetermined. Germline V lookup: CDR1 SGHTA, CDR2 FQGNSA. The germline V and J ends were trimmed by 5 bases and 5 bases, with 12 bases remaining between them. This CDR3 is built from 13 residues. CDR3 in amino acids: CASSPFTGETQYF. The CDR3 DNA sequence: TGTGCCAGCAGCCCCTTTACGGGTGAGACCCAGTACTTC.

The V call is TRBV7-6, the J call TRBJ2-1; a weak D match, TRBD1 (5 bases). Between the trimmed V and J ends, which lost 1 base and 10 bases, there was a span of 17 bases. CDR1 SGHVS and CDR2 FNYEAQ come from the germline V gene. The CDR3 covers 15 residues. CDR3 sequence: CASSLVGNNAGEQFF. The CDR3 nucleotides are TGTGCCAGCAGCTTAGTGGGAAACAATGCAGGGGAGCAGTTCTTC.

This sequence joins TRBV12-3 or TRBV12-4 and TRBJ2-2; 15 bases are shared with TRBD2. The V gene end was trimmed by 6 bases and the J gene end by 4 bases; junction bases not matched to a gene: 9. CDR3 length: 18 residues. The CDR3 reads CASSPWTSGGAVTGELFF. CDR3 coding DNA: TGTGCCAGCAGCCCCTGGACTAGCGGGGGGGCCGTCACCGGGGAGCTGTTTTTT.